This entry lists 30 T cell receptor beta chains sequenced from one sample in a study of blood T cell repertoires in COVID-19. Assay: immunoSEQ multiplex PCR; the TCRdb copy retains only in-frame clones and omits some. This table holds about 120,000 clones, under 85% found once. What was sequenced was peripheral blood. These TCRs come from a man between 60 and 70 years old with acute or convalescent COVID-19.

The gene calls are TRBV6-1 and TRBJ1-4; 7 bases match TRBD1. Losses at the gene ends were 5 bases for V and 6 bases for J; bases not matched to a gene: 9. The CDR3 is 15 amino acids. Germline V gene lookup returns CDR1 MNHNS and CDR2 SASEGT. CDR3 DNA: TGTGCCAGCAGTAAAGGACAGGTCAAAGATGAAAAACTGTTTTTT. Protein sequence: CASSKGQVKDEKLFF.

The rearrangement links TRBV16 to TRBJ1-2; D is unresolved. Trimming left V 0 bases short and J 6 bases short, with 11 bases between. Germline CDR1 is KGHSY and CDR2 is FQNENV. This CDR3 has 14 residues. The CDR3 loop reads CASSQSSGRDGYTF. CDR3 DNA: TGTGCCAGCAGCCAATCTTCGGGGAGGGATGGCTACACCTTC.

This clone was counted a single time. The CDR3 loop reads CANLDRGKNIQYF. The CDR3 DNA follows: TGTGCCAACCTGGACAGGGGGAAAAACATTCAGTACTTC. V and J are TRBV28 and TRBJ2-4; 10 positions agree with TRBD1. V lost 10 bases to trimming and J lost 4 bases; unmatched junction nucleotides: 4. In germline, CDR1 is MDHEN, CDR2 SYDVKM. This CDR3 is built from 13 residues.

DNA for the CDR3: TGTGCCAGCAGTTCTTTAAATCAGCCCCAGCATTTT. This codes for CASSSLNQPQHF. The chain has TRBV27 and TRBJ1-5; D is unclear. With 4 bases removed from V and 4 bases from J, the gap between germline ends came to 5 bases. Germline CDR1 MNHEY, CDR2 SMNVEV (reference sequence). The CDR3 runs 12 residues.

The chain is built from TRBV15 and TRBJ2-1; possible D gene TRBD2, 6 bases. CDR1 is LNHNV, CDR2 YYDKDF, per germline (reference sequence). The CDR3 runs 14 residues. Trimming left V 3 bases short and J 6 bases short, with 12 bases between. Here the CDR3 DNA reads TGTGCCACCAGCAGGGGGGGTAGCGGCAATGAGCAGTTCTTC. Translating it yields CATSRGGSGNEQFF. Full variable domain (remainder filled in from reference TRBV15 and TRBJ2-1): DAMVIQNPRYQVTQFGKPVTLSCSQTLNHNVMYWYQQKSSQAPKLLFHYYDKDFNNEADTPDNFQSRRPNTSFCFLDIRSPGLGDTAMYLCATSRGGSGNEQFFGPGTRLTVL.

The CDR3 region is CASSSRGGANVLTF. The CDR3 coding sequence is TGTGCCAGCAGCTCCCGAGGTGGGGCCAACGTCCTGACTTTC. The rearrangement uses TRBV5-4 and TRBJ2-6; no clear D gene. The V and J ends lost 3 bases and 3 bases respectively, with 7 bases between them. Germline lookup yields CDR1 SGHNT and CDR2 YYREEE (reference sequence). The CDR3 consists of 14 residues.

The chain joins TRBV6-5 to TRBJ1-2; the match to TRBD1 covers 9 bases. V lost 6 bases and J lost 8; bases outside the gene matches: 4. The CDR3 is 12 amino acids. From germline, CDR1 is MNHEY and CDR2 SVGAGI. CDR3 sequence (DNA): TGTGCCAGCAGCGGGACAGGGAGAGGCTACACCTTC. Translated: CASSGTGRGYTF.

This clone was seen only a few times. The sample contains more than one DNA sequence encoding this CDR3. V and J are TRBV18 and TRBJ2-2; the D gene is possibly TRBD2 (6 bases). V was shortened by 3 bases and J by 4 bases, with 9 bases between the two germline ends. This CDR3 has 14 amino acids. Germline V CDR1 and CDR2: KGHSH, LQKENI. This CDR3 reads CASSPGLVTGELFF. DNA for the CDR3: TGTGCCAGCTCACCGGGACTCGTCACCGGGGAGCTGTTTTTT.

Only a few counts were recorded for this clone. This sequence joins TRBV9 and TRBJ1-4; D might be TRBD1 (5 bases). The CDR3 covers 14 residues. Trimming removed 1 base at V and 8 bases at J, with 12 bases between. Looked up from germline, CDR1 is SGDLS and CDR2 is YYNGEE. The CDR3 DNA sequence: TGTGCCAGCAGCGTATCTGTTAAGGGGGAAAAACTGTTTTTT. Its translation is CASSVSVKGEKLFF.

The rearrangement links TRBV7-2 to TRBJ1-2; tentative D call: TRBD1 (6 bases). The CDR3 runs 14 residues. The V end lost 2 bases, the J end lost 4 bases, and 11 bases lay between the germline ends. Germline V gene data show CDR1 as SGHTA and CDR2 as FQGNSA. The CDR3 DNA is TGTGCCAGCAGCTTATGGGGGCAGAGCTATGGCTACACCTTC. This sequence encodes CASSLWGQSYGYTF.

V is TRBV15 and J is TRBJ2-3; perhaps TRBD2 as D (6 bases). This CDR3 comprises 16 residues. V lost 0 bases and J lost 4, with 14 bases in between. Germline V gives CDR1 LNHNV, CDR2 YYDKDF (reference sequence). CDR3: CATSRDSGGGADTQYF. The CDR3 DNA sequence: TGTGCCACCAGCAGAGATAGTGGGGGAGGCGCAGATACGCAGTATTTT.

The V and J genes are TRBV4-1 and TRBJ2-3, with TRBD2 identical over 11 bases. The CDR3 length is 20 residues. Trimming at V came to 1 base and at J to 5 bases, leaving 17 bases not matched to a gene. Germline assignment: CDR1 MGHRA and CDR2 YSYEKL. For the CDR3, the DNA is TGCGCCAGCAGCCAAGGATTTTGGATTAGCGGGAGGGCCAGTGGAGATACGCAGTATTTT. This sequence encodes CASSQGFWISGRASGDTQYF.

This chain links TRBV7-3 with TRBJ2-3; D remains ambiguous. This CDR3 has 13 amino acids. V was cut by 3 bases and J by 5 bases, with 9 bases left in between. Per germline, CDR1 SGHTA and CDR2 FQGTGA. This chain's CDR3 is CASSFLVIDTQYF. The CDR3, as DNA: TGTGCCAGCAGCTTTCTAGTAATAGATACGCAGTATTTT.

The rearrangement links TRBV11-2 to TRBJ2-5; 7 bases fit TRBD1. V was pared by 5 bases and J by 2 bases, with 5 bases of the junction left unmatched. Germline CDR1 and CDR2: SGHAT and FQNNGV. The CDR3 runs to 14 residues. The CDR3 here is CASSQPGQQETQYF. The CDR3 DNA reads TGTGCCAGCAGCCAACCGGGACAGCAAGAGACCCAGTACTTC.

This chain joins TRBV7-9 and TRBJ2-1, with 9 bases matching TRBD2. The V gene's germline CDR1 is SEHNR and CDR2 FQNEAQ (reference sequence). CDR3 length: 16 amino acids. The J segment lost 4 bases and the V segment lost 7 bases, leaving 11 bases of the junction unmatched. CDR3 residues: CASIKTSGGDYNEQFF. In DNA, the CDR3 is TGTGCCAGCATAAAGACTAGCGGAGGAGATTACAATGAGCAGTTCTTC.

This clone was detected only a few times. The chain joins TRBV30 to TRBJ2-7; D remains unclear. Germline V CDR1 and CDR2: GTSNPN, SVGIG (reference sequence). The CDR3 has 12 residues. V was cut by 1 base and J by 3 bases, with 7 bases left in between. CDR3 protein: CAWSGLVYEQYF. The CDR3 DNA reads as TGTGCCTGGAGTGGTTTAGTCTACGAGCAGTACTTC.

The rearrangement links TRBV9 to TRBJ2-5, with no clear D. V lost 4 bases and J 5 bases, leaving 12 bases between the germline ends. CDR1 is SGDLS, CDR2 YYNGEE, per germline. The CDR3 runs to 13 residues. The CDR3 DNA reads TGTGCCAGCAGCCTACGACTTGGGGAGACCCAGTACTTC. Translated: CASSLRLGETQYF.

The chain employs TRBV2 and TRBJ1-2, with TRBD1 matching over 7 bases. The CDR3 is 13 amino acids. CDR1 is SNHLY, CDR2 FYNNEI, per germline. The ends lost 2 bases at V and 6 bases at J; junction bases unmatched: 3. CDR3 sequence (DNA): TGTGCCAGCAGTGAACAGGGGGTGGATGGCTACACCTTC. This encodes CASSEQGVDGYTF.

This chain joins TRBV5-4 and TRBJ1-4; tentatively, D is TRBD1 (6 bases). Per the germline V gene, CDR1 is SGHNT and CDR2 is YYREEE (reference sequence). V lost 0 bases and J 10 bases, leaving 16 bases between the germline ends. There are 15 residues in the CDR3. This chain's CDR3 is CASSLAGGAQGKLFF. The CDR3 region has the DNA TGTGCCAGCAGCTTGGCGGGGGGGGCGCAGGGAAAACTGTTTTTT.

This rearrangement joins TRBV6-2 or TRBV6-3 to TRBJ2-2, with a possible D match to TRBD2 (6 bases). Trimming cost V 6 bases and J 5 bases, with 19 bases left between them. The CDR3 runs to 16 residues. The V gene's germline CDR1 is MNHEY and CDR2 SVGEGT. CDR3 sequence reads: CASSPRKRAGTGELFF. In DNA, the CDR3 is TGTGCCAGCAGCCCTCGAAAAAGGGCGGGAACCGGGGAGCTGTTTTTT.

The CDR3 DNA follows: TGTGCCAGTACGGCAATCGCGGGTACCTACAATGAGCAGTTCTTC. Its translation: CASTAIAGTYNEQFF. J is TRBJ2-1 and V is TRBV19, with D perhaps matching TRBD2 (5 bases). V lost 7 bases, J lost 2 bases, and 15 bases lay in between. In germline, CDR1 is LNHDA, CDR2 SQIVND (reference sequence). This CDR3 comprises 15 residues. The full variable domain, with the rest looked up from reference TRBV19 and TRBJ2-1, is DGGITQSPKYLFRKEGQNVTLSCEQNLNHDAMYWYRQDPGQGLRLIYYSQIVNDFQKGDIAEGYSVSREKKESFPLTVTSAQKNPTAFYLCASTAIAGTYNEQFFGPGTRLTVL.

The CDR3 sequence is CASRTRGEVTEAFF. CDR3 nucleotides: TGTGCCAGCAGGACCAGGGGGGAGGTCACTGAAGCTTTCTTT. The gene calls are TRBV7-9 and TRBJ1-1; TRBD1 matches 7 bases. Germline V gene lookup returns CDR1 SEHNR and CDR2 FQNEAQ (reference sequence). This CDR3 is built from 14 residues. The J segment lost 4 bases and the V segment lost 6 bases, leaving 8 bases of the junction unmatched.

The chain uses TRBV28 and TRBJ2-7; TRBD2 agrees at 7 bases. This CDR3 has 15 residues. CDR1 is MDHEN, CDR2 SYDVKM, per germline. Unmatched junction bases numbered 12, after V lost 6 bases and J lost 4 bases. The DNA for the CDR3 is TGTGCCAGCAGGGGGGGGTTAGCGCCCCAATACGAGCAGTACTTC. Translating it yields CASRGGLAPQYEQYF.

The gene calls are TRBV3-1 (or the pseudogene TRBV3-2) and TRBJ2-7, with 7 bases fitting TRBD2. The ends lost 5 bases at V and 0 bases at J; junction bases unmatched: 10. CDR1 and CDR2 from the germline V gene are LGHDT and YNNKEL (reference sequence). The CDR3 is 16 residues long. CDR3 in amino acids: CASSYSLGRDSYEQYF. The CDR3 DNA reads TGTGCCAGCAGCTACTCCCTAGGGAGGGACTCCTACGAGCAGTACTTC.

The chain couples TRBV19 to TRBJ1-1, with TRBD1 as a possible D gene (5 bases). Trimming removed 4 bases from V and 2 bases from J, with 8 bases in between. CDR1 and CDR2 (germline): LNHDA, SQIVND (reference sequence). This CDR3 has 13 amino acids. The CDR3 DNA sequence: TGTGCCAGTAGTAGGGGGGGTAACACTGAAGCTTTCTTT. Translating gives CASSRGGNTEAFF.

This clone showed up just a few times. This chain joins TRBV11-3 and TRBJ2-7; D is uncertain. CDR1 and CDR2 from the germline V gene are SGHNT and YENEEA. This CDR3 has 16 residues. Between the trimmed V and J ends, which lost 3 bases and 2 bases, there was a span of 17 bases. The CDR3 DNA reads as TGTGCCAGCAGCTTCCGGCGCAGGCGCCGGCCCTACGAGCAGTACTTC. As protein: CASSFRRRRRPYEQYF.

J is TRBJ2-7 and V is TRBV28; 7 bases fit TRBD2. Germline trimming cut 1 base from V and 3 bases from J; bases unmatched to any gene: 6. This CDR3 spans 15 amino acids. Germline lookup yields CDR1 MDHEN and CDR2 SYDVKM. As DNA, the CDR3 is TGTGCCAGCAGTTTATCCAGGACTAGAGACTACGAGCAGTACTTC. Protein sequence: CASSLSRTRDYEQYF.

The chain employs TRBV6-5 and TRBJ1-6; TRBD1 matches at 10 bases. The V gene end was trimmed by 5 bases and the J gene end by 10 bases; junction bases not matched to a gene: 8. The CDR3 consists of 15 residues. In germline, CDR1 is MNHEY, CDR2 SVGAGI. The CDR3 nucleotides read TGTGCCAGCAGTACCCGGGACAGGGGTTTCTCACCCCTCCACTTT. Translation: CASSTRDRGFSPLHF.

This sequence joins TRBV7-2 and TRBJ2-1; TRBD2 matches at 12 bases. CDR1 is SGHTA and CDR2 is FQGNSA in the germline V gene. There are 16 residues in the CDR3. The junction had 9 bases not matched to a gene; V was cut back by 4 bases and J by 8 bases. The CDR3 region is CASSSGTSGPWDEQFF. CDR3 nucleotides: TGTGCCAGCAGCTCCGGGACTAGCGGGCCCTGGGATGAGCAGTTCTTC. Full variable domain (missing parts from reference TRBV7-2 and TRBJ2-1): GAGVSQSPSNKVTEKGKDVELRCDPISGHTALYWYRQSLGQGLEFLIYFQGNSAPDKSGLPSDRFSAERTGGSVSTLTIQRTQQEDSAVYLCASSSGTSGPWDEQFFGPGTRLTVL.

CDR3 DNA: TGTGCCAGCAGTCCCGGACTAGCGGGAGCCCCGTTCTTC. This codes for CASSPGLAGAPFF. V is TRBV27 and J is TRBJ2-1; 13 positions agree with TRBD2. In germline, CDR1 is MNHEY, CDR2 SMNVEV (reference sequence). The ends lost 5 bases at V and 15 bases at J; junction bases unmatched: 7. The CDR3 loop spans 13 amino acids.